The 5 T cell receptor beta chains below all came from one sample that was sequenced in a study of cytomegalovirus exposure and HLA in healthy donors. PCR used 60 Vbeta primers and 13 Jbeta primers. Clones were sequenced by immunoSEQ multiplex PCR, and TCRdb holds only the in-frame ones, with some missing. The sample yields tens of thousands of clones, of which the top ten take up about 1.5%. The sample was PBMCs. The receptor set was obtained from a woman aged 55 to 70 in good health and CMV-seronegative.

This chain joins TRBV2 and TRBJ1-4, with 7 bases aligning to TRBD1. The CDR3 runs 15 residues. V dropped 3 bases and J dropped 5; count of bases not matched to a gene: 6. Germline CDR1 is SNHLY and CDR2 is FYNNEI. The CDR3 spells CASSEEGQRNEKLFF. Here the CDR3 DNA reads TGTGCCAGCAGTGAGGAGGGACAGCGAAATGAAAAACTGTTTTTT.

The CDR3 sequence is CASTARVADTQYF. CDR3 DNA: TGTGCCAGCACGGCCAGGGTTGCAGATACGCAGTATTTT. The V gene is TRBV27, the J gene TRBJ2-3; D perhaps matches TRBD1 (5 bases). The CDR3 contains 13 residues. Germline loops: CDR1 MNHEY, CDR2 SMNVEV (reference sequence). V was shortened by 7 bases and J by 4 bases, with 12 bases between the two germline ends.

J is TRBJ2-5 and V is TRBV4-2; TRBD1 matches 8 bases. CDR1 and CDR2 from the germline V gene are LGHNA and YNFKEQ. Unmatched junction bases numbered 11, after V lost 5 bases and J lost 3 bases. The CDR3 covers 16 residues. The CDR3, as DNA: TGTGCCAGCAGCGCTAGTGACAGGGGAGGTAAAGAGACCCAGTACTTC. Translation gives CASSASDRGGKETQYF.

The chain carries TRBV19 and TRBJ2-3; TRBD2 is a possible D gene (6 bases). There are 16 residues in the CDR3. Trimming shortened V by 5 bases and J by 5 bases, and 20 bases separated the two germline ends. CDR1 is LNHDA and CDR2 is SQIVND in the germline V gene (reference sequence). The CDR3 protein is CASSPTGTRVRDTQYF. The CDR3 DNA is TGTGCCAGTAGTCCTACCGGGACTCGGGTCCGAGATACGCAGTATTTT.

As DNA, the CDR3 is TGCAGTGCTAGCAGGGTAAATGAGCAGTTCTTC. This gives the protein CSASRVNEQFF. The J gene is TRBJ2-1, the V gene TRBV20-1, with D maybe TRBD1 (5 bases). The V gene's germline CDR1 is DFQATT and CDR2 SNEGSKA (reference sequence). V was shortened by 3 bases and J by 7 bases, with 7 bases between the two germline ends. CDR3 length: 11 amino acids.